Reported below is one T cell receptor (beta chain). Its antigen remains unidentified. A much more abundant neighbour one base away suggests this may be a read error. The CDR3 ends on some other residue instead of the conserved phenylalanine or tryptophan, so this is likely a read error. The data stem from a study of T cells in Graves' hyperthyroidism and ophthalmopathy. Study background: Peripheral blood samples were taken at initial diagnosis, prior to any treatment.

Fresh peripheral blood, 7.5 to 10 ml, was the source of the PBMCs. Study-level results: Ophthalmopathy got predicted by the model a median around 6.8 months before its onset.

Amplified regions were TCR beta CDR3 sequences from RNA transcripts. TCR CDR3 regions were first amplified by RT-PCR with HTBI primers. TCRdb reprocessed the multiplex PCR reads with MiXCR, giving one entry per CDR3 protein. The sample consists of hundreds of thousands of distinct CDR3 sequences, more than 30% of them appearing once. The sequence came from a man younger than 30 with Graves' hyperthyroidism. Sequenced material: blood.

In DNA form, the CDR3 reads TGTGCCACCAGCAGAGACCCAGGGATCTATGGCTACACCCTC. Translation gives CATSRDPGIYGYTL. The gene calls are TRBV15 and TRBJ1-2, with D possibly matching TRBD1 (5 bases). This CDR3 spans 14 amino acids. With 0 bases removed from V and 4 bases from J, the gap between germline ends came to 9 bases. CDR1 LNHNV and CDR2 YYDKDF come from the germline V gene (reference sequence).